A single sample gave rise to the 2 T cell receptor beta chains below, sequenced in a study of shared clonotypes between healthy human individuals. Assay: immunoSEQ multiplex PCR; the TCRdb copy retains only in-frame clones and omits some. Here the sample spans 2,500,000 or so clones, around nine tenths being singletons. The specimen sequenced was naive CD4+ T cells sorted from blood. Subset defined: CD45RA+ positively selected. These receptors were obtained from a man aged 18-30 years in good health.

The rearrangement joins TRBV6-5 to TRBJ2-7; D perhaps matches TRBD1 (5 bases). Trimming took off 6 bases at V and 7 bases at J, with 16 bases between the two ends. CDR3 length equals 13 residues. The germline CDR1 and CDR2 sequences are MNHEY and SVGAGI. The CDR3 reads CASRTNQGWEQYF. The CDR3, as DNA: TGTGCCAGCAGAACAAACCAGGGATGGGAGCAGTACTTC.

The rearrangement links TRBV5-4 to TRBJ2-7; the D is unclear. This CDR3 contains 14 residues. From germline, CDR1 is SGHNT and CDR2 YYREEE (reference sequence). V lost 4 bases and J lost 0, with 11 bases in between. CDR3 region: CASSPGSTSYEQYF. The CDR3 DNA reads as TGTGCCAGCAGCCCAGGCAGCACCTCCTACGAGCAGTACTTC.